The present T cell receptor (beta chain) was sequenced within a study of T cell clonality in common variable immunodeficiency. Study-wide results and caveats: Fewer TCRbeta clones were shared among CVID subjects than controls. Reportedly, TCR beta sequences from common variable immunodeficiency showed fewer deletions and N-nucleotide insertions.

Measured with immunoSEQ multiplex PCR; TCRdb has only the in-frame clones, and not every one. The sample holds some 50,000 clones, and no clone turns up only once. This clone occurred many times. The antigen is unknown. The read ends 3 residues early relative to the CDR3; the germline J gene fills the gap. The CDR3 totals 13 residues. V lost 3 bases and J lost 7, with 12 bases in between. Germline lookup yields CDR1 GTSNPN and CDR2 SVGIG (reference sequence). Blood samples were heparinized, 5 to 8 ml per donor. The chain links TRBV30 to TRBJ1-4; D not certain. This sequence was found in a person between 18 and 75 years old in good health. Sequences were obtained from peripheral blood mononuclear cells. Partial CDR3 DNA: TGTGCCTGGAGGGGGTCTAGCTTTGAAAAA. Its protein product is CAWRGSSFEK. The CDR3, in full, reads CAWRGSSFEKLFF.